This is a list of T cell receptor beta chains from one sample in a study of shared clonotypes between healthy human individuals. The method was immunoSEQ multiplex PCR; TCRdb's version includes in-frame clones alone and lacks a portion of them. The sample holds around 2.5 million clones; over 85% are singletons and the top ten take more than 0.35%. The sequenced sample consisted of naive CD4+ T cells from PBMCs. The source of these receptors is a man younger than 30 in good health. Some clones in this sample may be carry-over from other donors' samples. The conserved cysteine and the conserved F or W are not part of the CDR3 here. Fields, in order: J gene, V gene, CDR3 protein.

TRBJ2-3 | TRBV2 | ASTRQGAGDLQY
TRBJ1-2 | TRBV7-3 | ASSLTPRSPRT
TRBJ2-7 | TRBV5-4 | ASSDRGGGYRYEQY
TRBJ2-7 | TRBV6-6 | ATYSGQGYHEQY
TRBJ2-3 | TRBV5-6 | ASSGRGRGPDTQY
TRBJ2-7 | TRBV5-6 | ASSQGDRGGEQY
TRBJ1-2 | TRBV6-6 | ASSQGAGYGYT
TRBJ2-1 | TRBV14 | ASSQGSFSSYNEQF
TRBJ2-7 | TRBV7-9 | ASTFGDRLSYEQY
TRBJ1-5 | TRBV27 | ASSRAGTPNQPQH
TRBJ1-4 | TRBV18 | ASSPPGREKLF
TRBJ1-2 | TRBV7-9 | ASSFGQFEGYT
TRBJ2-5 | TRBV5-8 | ASSLREGTQETQY
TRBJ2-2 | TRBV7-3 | ASSLGGINTGELF
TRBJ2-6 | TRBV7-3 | ASSYRPGANVLT
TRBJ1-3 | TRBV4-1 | ASSQPTGGWTGNTIY
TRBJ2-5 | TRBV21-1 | ASSNLSGQETQY
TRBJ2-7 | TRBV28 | ASSLMETDPDEQY
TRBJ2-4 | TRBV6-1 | ASRDGADIQY
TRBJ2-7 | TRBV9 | ASSASGRAYDEQY
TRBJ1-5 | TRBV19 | ASSIWGQGTQPQH
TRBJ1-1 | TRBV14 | ASSQGVGTEAF
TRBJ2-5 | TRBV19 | ASNDRGRQETQY
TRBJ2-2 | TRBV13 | ASSKRTSGRYTGELF
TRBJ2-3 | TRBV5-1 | ASSSLATSADTQY
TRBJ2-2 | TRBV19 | ASSSSGRGTGELF
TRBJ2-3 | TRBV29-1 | SGSGRAVDTQY
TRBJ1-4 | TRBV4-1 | ASSQEGSITNEKLF
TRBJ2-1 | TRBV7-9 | ASSPWDRAGVEQF
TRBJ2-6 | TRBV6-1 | ASSVAGGASGANVLT
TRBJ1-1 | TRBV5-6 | ASSLKSGRPFMNTEAF
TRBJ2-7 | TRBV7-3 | ASSLGSGRQQY
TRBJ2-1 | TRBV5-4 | ASSLNPSQPYNEQF
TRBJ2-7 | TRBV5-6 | ASSSQTWDSTYEQY
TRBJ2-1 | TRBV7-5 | VRSRTSGLYNEQF
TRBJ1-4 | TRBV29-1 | SVPGEVLGEKLF
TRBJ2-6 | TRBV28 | ASSLYGQGSSGANVLT
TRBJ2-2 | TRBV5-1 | ASSSGTGDTGELF
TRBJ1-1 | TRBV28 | ASSFSGQNTEAF
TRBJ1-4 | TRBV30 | AWRGVEKLF
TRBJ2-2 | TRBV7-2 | ASSSQPMNTGELF
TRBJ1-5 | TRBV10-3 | AISESGGWDQPQH
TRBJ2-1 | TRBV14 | ASSQDPGLAGYEQF
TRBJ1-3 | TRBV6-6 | ASGTGGNTIY
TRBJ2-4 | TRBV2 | ASLSTGGADIQY
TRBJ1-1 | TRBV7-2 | ASTLHQNTEAF
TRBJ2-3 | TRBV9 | ASSVRGRAGVSSTDTQY
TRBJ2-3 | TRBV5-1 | ASSLARTSTDTQY
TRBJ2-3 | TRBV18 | ASSPTSGSQTDTQY
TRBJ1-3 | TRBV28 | ASRTFGNTIY